This TCR beta chain comes out of a study of identical twins. Overall study findings and caveats: Fewer insertions marked abundant cord blood beta clonotypes; young adult naive trended weakly, memory not at all. Zero-insertion analyses might be partly confounded by invariant T cells like MAIT and iNKT.

Template switching created a universal primer site, and the cDNA included unique molecular identifiers. MiXCR was run by TCRdb on the 5' RACE reads, yielding one entry per CDR3 protein. Among hundreds of thousands of distinct CDR3 sequences listed, approximately 6.8% were seen once. This clonotype was counted between two and nine times. The antigen is unknown. The same sample was also used in a study of yellow fever vaccine responses in identical twins. That source notes: Reported findings indicate that twins' vaccine T cell responses seemed partially convergent, partially personalized.

Sequencing was performed on CD8+ T cells sorted from blood. This clonotype was obtained from a woman younger than 30 in good health.

The CDR3 nucleotides are TGTGCCAGCAGTGAGATGACTAGCGGGGACTACAATGAGCAGTTCTTC. The encoded protein is CASSEMTSGDYNEQFF. This chain uses TRBV6-1 with TRBJ2-1, with 11 positions matching TRBD2. The junction had 4 bases not matched to a gene; V was cut back by 3 bases and J by 3 bases. CDR3 length equals 16 residues. Germline V CDR1 and CDR2: MNHNS, SASEGT.